The 4 T cell receptor beta chains below were found in one sample sequenced in a study of cytomegalovirus exposure and HLA in healthy donors. Profiled with immunoSEQ multiplex PCR; TCRdb holds only in-frame clones, not every one. This table has fewer than 200,000 clones, 84% appearing once. The sequencing sample was made of PBMCs. The receptors shown here come from a woman under 30 in good health and CMV-seropositive.

The chain carries TRBV6-1 and TRBJ1-2; unclear D gene. Trimming cost V 0 bases and J 4 bases, with 15 bases left between them. CDR1 and CDR2 (germline): MNHNS, SASEGT. This CDR3 spans 16 amino acids. CDR3 loop: CASSEAQTRPGYGYTF. The CDR3 DNA reads as TGTGCCAGCAGTGAAGCCCAGACACGTCCCGGCTATGGCTACACCTTC.

The V gene is TRBV5-4, the J gene TRBJ2-2, with a tentative D call TRBD2 (6 bases). Germline lookup yields CDR1 SGHNT and CDR2 YYREEE (reference sequence). CDR3 length equals 15 residues. V was clipped by 2 bases and J by 3 bases, with 11 bases between them. Here the CDR3 DNA reads TGTGCCAGCAGCTTCAACGGGGGAGACACCGGGGAGCTGTTTTTT. This gives the protein CASSFNGGDTGELFF. The whole variable domain, remainder taken from reference TRBV5-4 and TRBJ2-2, is ETGVTQSPTHLIKTRGQQVTLRCSSQSGHNTVSWYQQALGQGPQFIFQYYREEENGRGNFPPRFSGLQFPNYSSELNVNALELDDSALYLCASSFNGGDTGELFFGEGSRLTVL.

The J gene is TRBJ2-7, the V gene TRBV2; TRBD2 matches at 10 bases. The germline CDR1 and CDR2 sequences are SNHLY and FYNNEI. CDR3 length: 16 amino acids. J was trimmed by 5 bases and V by 6 bases; bases with no gene match: 13. DNA for the CDR3: TGTGCCAGCAGGCCCAGTTTTCCTAGCGGGGGTGACGAGCAGTACTTC. Its protein is CASRPSFPSGGDEQYF.

Remarks on this clone: At one boundary the junction diverges from the germline segment, which might be a read error. This sequence joins TRBV7-2 and TRBJ2-6, with 9 bases aligning to TRBD1. The CDR3 has 12 amino acids. Germline V gene lookup returns CDR1 SGHTA and CDR2 FQGNSA. The DNA of the CDR3 is TGTGCCAGCAGCTTACGCACGGGACAGGGAGCTTTC. Translation: CASSLRTGQGAF. The variable domain in full, completed from reference TRBV7-2 and TRBJ2-6, reads GAGVSQSPSNKVTEKGKDVELRCDPISGHTALYWYRQSLGQGLEFLIYFQGNSAPDKSGLPSDRFSAERTGGSVSTLTIQRTQQEDSAVYLCASSLRTGQGAFGAGSRLTVL.